This T cell receptor (beta chain) stems from a study of shared clonotypes between healthy human individuals. Across the whole study: Three plates each covered CD4 naive and memory; CD8 naive two, CD8 memory one.

Losses at the gene ends were 5 bases for V and 3 bases for J; bases not matched to a gene: 14. Per germline, CDR1 SGHRS and CDR2 YFSETQ. The CDR3 covers 17 residues. Profiling relied on immunoSEQ multiplex PCR, and the TCRdb table lists in-frame clones only, not all of them. The sample holds approximately 1,500,000 clones; around 95% are singletons and the top ten take over 1%. This chain uses TRBV5-1 with TRBJ2-5; TRBD2 aligns across 9 bases. The TCR was taken from a man younger than 40 in good health. Specimen: naive CD4+ T cells sorted from blood. Subset given: CD45RA+ positively selected. The CDR3 DNA follows: TGCGCCAGCAGGGCGGAGGTAGCGGGAGTTCGGGAAGAGACCCAGTACTTC. Translating it yields CASRAEVAGVREETQYF.